This T cell receptor beta chain was recovered during a study of T cell responses to AZD1222 COVID-19 vaccine. Whole-study results and caveats: Recipients of AZD1222 seropositive at baseline numbered only 5 to 7.

In the case of this clone: The antigen remains unidentified.

TCRdb's table, derived via immunoSEQ multiplex PCR, lists solely in-frame clones and lacks some. This table holds some 88,000 clones, roughly 94% found once. The germline gives CDR1 SGHAT, CDR2 FQDESV (reference sequence). V was pared by 2 bases and J by 4 bases, with 12 bases between. The CDR3 has 15 residues. This specimen was peripheral blood, taken on day 0 of AZD1222 vaccination. This sequence was found in an adult in good health. The chain has TRBV11-1 and TRBJ2-1; D possibly corresponds to TRBD2 (5 bases). DNA for the CDR3: TGTGCCAGCAGCTTAACCAGCGGAGAATACAATGAGCAGTTCTTC. Translation gives CASSLTSGEYNEQFF.